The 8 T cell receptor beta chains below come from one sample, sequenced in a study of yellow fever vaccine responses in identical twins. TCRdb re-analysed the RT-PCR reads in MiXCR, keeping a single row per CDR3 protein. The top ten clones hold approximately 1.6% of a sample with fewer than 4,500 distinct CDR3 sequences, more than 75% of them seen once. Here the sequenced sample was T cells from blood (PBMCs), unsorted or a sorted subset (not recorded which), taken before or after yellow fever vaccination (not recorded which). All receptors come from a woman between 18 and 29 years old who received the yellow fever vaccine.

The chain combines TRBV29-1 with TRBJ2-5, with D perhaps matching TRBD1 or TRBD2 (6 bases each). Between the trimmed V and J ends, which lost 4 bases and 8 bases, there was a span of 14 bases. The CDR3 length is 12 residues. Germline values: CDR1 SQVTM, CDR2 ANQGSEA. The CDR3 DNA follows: TGCAGCGTTGGGGGGGCCGGTGAAACCCAGTACTTC. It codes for CSVGGAGETQYF.

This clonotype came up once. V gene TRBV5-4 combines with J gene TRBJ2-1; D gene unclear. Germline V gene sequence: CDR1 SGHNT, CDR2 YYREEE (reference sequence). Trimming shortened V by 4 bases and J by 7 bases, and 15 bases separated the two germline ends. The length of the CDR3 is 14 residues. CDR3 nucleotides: TGTGCCAGCAGCGCGGATGCTGTTGTGAATGAGCAGTTCTTC. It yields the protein CASSADAVVNEQFF.

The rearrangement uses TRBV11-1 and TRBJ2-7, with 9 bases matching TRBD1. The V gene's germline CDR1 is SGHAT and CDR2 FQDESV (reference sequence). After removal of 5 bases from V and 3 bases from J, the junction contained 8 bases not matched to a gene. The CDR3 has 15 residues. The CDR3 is CASSVQPGQGYEQYF. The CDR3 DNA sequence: TGTGCCAGCAGCGTACAGCCGGGACAGGGCTACGAGCAGTACTTC.

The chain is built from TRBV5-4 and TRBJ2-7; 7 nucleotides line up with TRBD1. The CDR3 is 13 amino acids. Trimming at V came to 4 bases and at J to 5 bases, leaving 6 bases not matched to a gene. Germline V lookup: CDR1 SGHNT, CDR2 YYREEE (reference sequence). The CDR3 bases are TGTGCCAGCAGCCCCCAGGGGGTTAACGAGCAGTACTTC. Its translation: CASSPQGVNEQYF.

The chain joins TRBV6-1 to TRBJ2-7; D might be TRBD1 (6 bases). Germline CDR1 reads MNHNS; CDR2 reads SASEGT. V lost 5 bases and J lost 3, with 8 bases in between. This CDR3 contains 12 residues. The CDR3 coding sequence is TGTGCCAGCAGTACAGGGCTCTACGAGCAGTACTTC. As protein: CASSTGLYEQYF.

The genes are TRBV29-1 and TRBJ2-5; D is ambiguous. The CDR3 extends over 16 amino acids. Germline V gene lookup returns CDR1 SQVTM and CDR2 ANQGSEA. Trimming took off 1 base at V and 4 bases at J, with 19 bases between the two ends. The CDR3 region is CSVEGLHWAAGETQYF. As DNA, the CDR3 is TGCAGCGTTGAAGGTCTCCATTGGGCGGCAGGAGAGACCCAGTACTTC.

The CDR3 spells CATLIQGGQRSYNEQFF. In DNA form, the CDR3 reads TGTGCCACCTTAATCCAGGGGGGGCAAAGATCCTACAATGAGCAGTTCTTC. J is TRBJ2-1 and V is TRBV11-2; D is possibly TRBD1 or TRBD2 (7 bases each). Looked up from germline, CDR1 is SGHAT and CDR2 is FQNNGV. Trimming removed 10 bases from V and 1 base from J, with 23 bases in between. The CDR3 totals 17 residues.

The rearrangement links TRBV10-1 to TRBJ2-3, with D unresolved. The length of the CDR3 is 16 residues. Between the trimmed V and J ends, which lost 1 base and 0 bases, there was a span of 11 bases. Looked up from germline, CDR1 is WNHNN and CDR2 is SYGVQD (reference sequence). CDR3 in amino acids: CASSELTLTSTDTQYF. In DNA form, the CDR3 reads TGCGCCAGCAGTGAGTTGACTCTTACTAGCACAGATACGCAGTATTTT.